This T cell receptor (beta chain) was retrieved from a study of spatial heterogeneity in lung cancer. Looking at the study overall: Donation came from roughly 72 patients with untreated early-stage non-small cell lung cancer.

Worth noting for this clonotype: No antigen is known for it.

Carried by each TCR cDNA molecule was a unique molecular identifier. MiXCR was run by TCRdb on the 5' RACE reads, yielding one entry per CDR3 protein. The data hold about 43,000 distinct CDR3 sequences, with roughly 20% observed a single time. This sample's time point: blood at routine non-recurrence follow-up after resection. Whole RNA, which was extracted from tumor, nontumor lung tissue or frozen PBMC, was sequenced without any cell sorting. Study conclusions and caveats: Follow-up blood showed ubiquitous expanded tumor TCRs less than blood at resection did.

The CDR3 has 14 amino acids. CDR1 and CDR2 from the germline V gene are LNHDA and SQIVND (reference sequence). The V end was cut by 5 bases, the J end by 4 bases, with 11 bases between. The chain is built from TRBV19 and TRBJ2-2; possible D gene TRBD2, 5 bases. Specimen: PBMCs, collected at follow-up. This TCR derives from a female donor with early-stage non-small cell lung cancer. The CDR3 DNA is TGTGCCAGTAGTGGGGAGCTTTTCACCGGGGAGCTGTTTTTT. This encodes CASSGELFTGELFF.